This is a list of T cell receptor beta chains from one sample in a study of cytomegalovirus exposure and HLA in healthy donors. Sequenced by immunoSEQ multiplex PCR; TCRdb stores in-frame clones only, minus some. Of some 190,000 clones listed, about three quarters are singletons. The sample was PBMCs. The receptors originated from a woman aged 40 to 49 in good health and CMV-seronegative. Both conserved end residues are part of each CDR3. Fields, in order: CDR3 length, V gene, J gene, CDR3 protein.

>15|TRBV25-1|TRBJ1-2
CASSGEADRIGGYTF
>13|TRBV28|TRBJ1-2
CASSLTANYGYTF
>15|TRBV10-3|TRBJ2-3
CAISESGGSTDTQYF
>13|TRBV13|TRBJ1-3
CASSFGSENTIYF
>14|TRBV27|TRBJ1-1
CASSLFGGGTEAFF
>15|TRBV14|TRBJ1-6
CASSQEGQGISPLHF
>14|TRBV7-2|TRBJ2-2
CASSFVQGNGELFF
>13|TRBV6-6|TRBJ2-7
CASTKDRPYEQYF
>15|TRBV7-2|TRBJ1-2
CASSSRQGIYYGYTF
>14|TRBV6-4|TRBJ2-1
CASSVLAGPYEQFF
>15|TRBV19|TRBJ2-7
CASNYGTGASYEQYF
>13|TRBV9|TRBJ1-1
CASSVTGNGEAFF
>15|TRBV5-1|TRBJ1-1
CASSTGHLLGTEAFF
>13|TRBV4-3|TRBJ1-1
CASSRQGNTEAFF
>16|TRBV7-2|TRBJ2-1
CASSFPGLAGVTEQFF
>15|TRBV11-2|TRBJ2-5
CASSSRTGTSGSPYF
>14|TRBV19|TRBJ1-4
CASSTGTGDEKLFF
>15|TRBV6-5|TRBJ1-5
CASSSGQGKPQPQHF
>18|TRBV11-2|TRBJ2-4
CASRSPEGAGVSKNIQYF
>14|TRBV13|TRBJ2-3
CASLRRGSQDTQYF
>15|TRBV6-6|TRBJ1-4
CASSYIGRTSEKLFF
>15|TRBV14|TRBJ1-6
CASSRALQGPSPLHF
>13|TRBV5-1|TRBJ1-2
CASSFGGWDGYTF
>15|TRBV2|TRBJ1-5
CASRGGFLSNQPQHF
>17|TRBV4-1|TRBJ1-5
CASSSTYFGQGSQPQHF
>16|TRBV7-8|TRBJ1-1
CASSLAGTGINTEAFF
>14|TRBV2|TRBJ2-4
CASSEARGSNIQYF
>18|TRBV12-5|TRBJ2-2
CASGLVRSGTENTGELFF
>15|TRBV4-1|TRBJ2-5
CASSQAGATQETQYF
>17|TRBV7-9|TRBJ2-1
CSSSLTPLRGSYNEQFF
>15|TRBV6-5|TRBJ2-1
CASRRAGSTKDEQFF
>22|TRBV19|TRBJ1-4
CATGPLGQGAIVTDATNEKLFF
>16|TRBV7-2|TRBJ1-3
CASSLAASAGEYTIYF
>14|TRBV6-5|TRBJ1-5
CASTLGSGRGPQHF
>15|TRBV27|TRBJ1-4
CASSVRGITNEKLFF
>16|TRBV7-9|TRBJ2-2
CASSLPGTGKSGELFF
>12|TRBV5-4|TRBJ1-5
CASSLAFQPQHF
>13|TRBV25-1|TRBJ1-2
CASSEAANYGYTF
>15|TRBV7-2|TRBJ2-2
CASSLASGRGGELFF
>14|TRBV27|TRBJ1-2
CASSLSRRTYGYTF
>17|TRBV19|TRBJ2-6
CASSNNPRVSGANVLTF
>16|TRBV5-1|TRBJ2-2
CASSVGQGAMAGELFF
>16|TRBV15|TRBJ1-5
CATSRDYKSVYQPQHF
>18|TRBV5-4|TRBJ2-1
CASSPAIGRDSQIYEQFF
>16|TRBV6-1|TRBJ2-1
CASSVTRELSYNEQFF